This TCR beta chain was captured by sequencing in a study of vaccination effects on CD4 cells after COVID-19. Remarks on this clone: Antigen: not known.

This CDR3 region has 15 residues. V was cut by 4 bases and J by 8 bases, with 19 bases left in between. The germline V gene has CDR1 SGHRS and CDR2 YFSETQ. Study-wide results and caveats: Cross-reactivity with common cold coronaviruses was shown by only 1 of 255 vaccine-induced clones in healthy vaccinees. Marked clonal contraction was seen late after vaccination (in both infection- and vaccine-induced clones).

TCRdb keeps only in-frame clones here, not all; method: immunoSEQ multiplex PCR. The sample shows under 85,000 clones, roughly 72% of them seen only once. Before sequencing, viral peptide pools were used by the ViraFEST assay to expand antigen-specific CD4+ T cells. When ten to eleven days of culture had elapsed, CD4+ T cells were isolated. Every well housed some 1.8 million PBMC, which grew in culture alongside 10 IU/ml IL-2 and 10 ug/ml peptides. Material: CD4+ T cells from PBMCs cultured with HCoV-229E spike peptides, obtained before COVID-19 vaccination. The chain combines TRBV5-1 with TRBJ2-1; D unclear. This TCR was recovered from a human donor who received a COVID-19 vaccine. CDR3 protein: CASSQFTSPSYEQFF. The CDR3 nucleotides are TGCGCCAGCAGCCAATTTACATCCCCAAGCTATGAGCAGTTCTTC.